What follows are 26 T cell receptor beta chains derived from one specimen sequenced in a study of cytomegalovirus exposure and HLA in healthy donors. The study ran its PCR with 60 Vbeta and 13 Jbeta primers. TCRdb keeps only in-frame clones here, not all; method: immunoSEQ multiplex PCR. The sample consists of about 110,000 clones, about two thirds of them appearing once. The sample consisted of PBMCs. The receptor set was obtained from a woman in her 40s in good health and CMV-seropositive.

This clone was seen a few times. This chain links TRBV9 with TRBJ2-3; TRBD2 might be the D (6 bases). Trimming pared 5 bases from V and 2 bases from J, leaving 15 bases between. Germline loops: CDR1 SGDLS, CDR2 YYNGEE. The CDR3 runs 15 residues. CDR3 sequence (DNA): TGTGCCAGCAGAGGGACTGGGAGCCTCACAGATACGCAGTATTTT. Translation gives CASRGTGSLTDTQYF. Using reference TRBV9 and TRBJ2-3 for the parts outside the CDR3, the full variable domain is DSGVTQTPKHLITATGQRVTLRCSPRSGDLSVYWYQQSLDQGLQFLIQYYNGEERAKGNILERFSAQQFPDLHSELNLSSLELGDSALYFCASRGTGSLTDTQYFGPGTRLTVL.

This chain connects TRBV4-1 to TRBJ2-3; the D gene is possibly TRBD2 (6 bases). Per germline, CDR1 MGHRA and CDR2 YSYEKL. There are 15 residues in the CDR3. With 3 bases removed from V and 4 bases from J, the gap between germline ends came to 14 bases. CDR3 in amino acids: CASSHSGGGPDTQYF. The CDR3 DNA reads TGCGCCAGCAGCCACTCAGGAGGAGGGCCAGATACGCAGTATTTT.

The chain links TRBV18 to TRBJ1-2; D unclear. The CDR3 totals 14 residues. V shed 3 bases and J shed 8 bases, with 16 bases lying between them. Germline V gives CDR1 KGHSH, CDR2 LQKENI. This chain's CDR3 is CASSPGTTVGGYTF. The DNA of the CDR3 is TGTGCCAGCTCACCGGGCACCACGGTAGGAGGCTACACCTTC. The full variable domain, in which reference TRBV18 and TRBJ1-2 provide the parts outside the CDR3, is NAGVMQNPRHLVRRRGQEARLRCSPMKGHSHVYWYRQLPEEGLKFMVYLQKENIIDESGMPKERFSAEFPKEGPSILRIQQVVRGDSAAYFCASSPGTTVGGYTFGSGTRLTVV.

For this clone: One junction end disagrees with the germline gene, perhaps due to a read error. CDR3 in amino acids: CASSPLLAGEMTQYF. The CDR3 nucleotides are TGTGCTAGCAGCCCCCTGCTAGCGGGGGAGATGACCCAGTACTTC. The rearrangement links TRBV7-7 to TRBJ2-5, with 10 bases matching TRBD2. Germline CDR1 SSHAT, CDR2 FNYEAQ (reference sequence). The CDR3 has 15 amino acids.

This clone was seen just once. The rearrangement links TRBV4-2 to TRBJ2-5; D may be TRBD2 (6 bases). Germline CDR1 is LGHNA and CDR2 is YNFKEQ. The length of the CDR3 is 15 residues. V shed 4 bases and J shed 4 bases, with 16 bases lying between them. The CDR3 nucleotides are TGTGCCAGCAGCCCGTGGGGCGGGAAGGGAGAGACCCAGTACTTC. This encodes CASSPWGGKGETQYF.

The genes are TRBV6-5 and TRBJ2-7, with D perhaps matching TRBD1 (5 bases). The germline CDR1 and CDR2 sequences are MNHEY and SVGAGI. Trimming removed 10 bases at V and 4 bases at J, with 11 bases between. CDR3 length: 11 residues. CDR3 region: CATQGVYEQYF. CDR3 coding DNA: TGTGCCACTCAGGGCGTATACGAGCAGTACTTC.

This chain uses TRBV7-2 with TRBJ2-3, with TRBD1 as a possible D gene (6 bases). Germline-derived CDR1 and CDR2 are SGHTA and FQGNSA. CDR3 length: 15 residues. V was trimmed by 2 bases and J by 3 bases, leaving 12 bases between them. The CDR3 sequence: CASSLSLQGTDTQYF. DNA for the CDR3: TGTGCCAGCAGCTTAAGCCTCCAGGGGACAGATACGCAGTATTTT.

J is TRBJ2-1 and V is TRBV7-2; D is uncertain. The CDR3 loop spans 13 amino acids. The V and J ends lost 1 base and 5 bases respectively, with 6 bases between them. Germline loops: CDR1 SGHTA, CDR2 FQGNSA. CDR3 protein: CASSLGLHNEQFF. The CDR3 nucleotides read TGTGCCAGCAGCTTAGGGCTGCACAATGAGCAGTTCTTC.

The V call is TRBV5-1, the J call TRBJ1-5; possible D gene TRBD1, 6 bases. This CDR3 region has 13 residues. V shed 3 bases and J shed 6 bases, with 10 bases lying between them. CDR1 is SGHRS and CDR2 is YFSETQ in the germline V gene. The CDR3 bases are TGCGCCAGCAGCTCGGCACAGGGTCAGCCCCAGCATTTT. This translates into CASSSAQGQPQHF.

The chain recombines TRBV7-7 with TRBJ2-7, with D maybe TRBD1 (5 bases). Germline CDR1 SSHAT, CDR2 FNYEAQ (reference sequence). Trimming took off 5 bases at V and 4 bases at J, with 15 bases between the two ends. The CDR3 totals 14 residues. Here the CDR3 reads CASSQSQGPYEQYF. The CDR3 DNA follows: TGTGCCAGCAGCCAAAGTCAGGGCCCGTACGAGCAGTACTTC.

The V and J genes are TRBV15 and TRBJ1-1, with D hard to call. The CDR3 has 14 residues. V lost 5 bases, J lost 0 bases, and 10 bases lay in between. Germline values: CDR1 LNHNV, CDR2 YYDKDF (reference sequence). CDR3 DNA sequence: TGTGCCACCAGCCGTGGGGAGATGAACACTGAAGCTTTCTTT. Its translation is CATSRGEMNTEAFF.

This chain connects TRBV5-1 to TRBJ1-3; 7 nucleotides agree with TRBD1. Germline loops: CDR1 SGHRS, CDR2 YFSETQ. Germline trimming cut 0 bases from V and 8 bases from J; bases unmatched to any gene: 8. The length of the CDR3 is 15 residues. DNA for the CDR3: TGCGCCAGCAGCTTGGTGTCAGGGGGGTCGGACACCATATATTTT. The encoded protein is CASSLVSGGSDTIYF.

The V call is TRBV6-6, the J call TRBJ1-5, with D unclear. Trimming removed 6 bases from V and 5 bases from J, with 20 bases in between. CDR3 length: 16 residues. Germline lookup yields CDR1 MNHNY and CDR2 SVGAGI (reference sequence). CDR3 nucleotides: TGTGCCAGCAGCCTTTCCCAGGTGACCTCCGATCAGCCCCAGCATTTT. This codes for CASSLSQVTSDQPQHF.

The chain carries TRBV2 and TRBJ1-5; D is uncertain. Germline V lookup: CDR1 SNHLY, CDR2 FYNNEI. The CDR3 is made up of 14 amino acids. Trimming stripped 8 bases from V and 6 bases from J, with 17 bases between. CDR3 coding DNA: TGTGCCAGCGCCAGTTCCGCCCAAAGTCAGCCCCAGCATTTT. Its translation is CASASSAQSQPQHF.

The V gene is TRBV19, the J gene TRBJ2-3; 15 nucleotides align to TRBD2. The CDR3 consists of 12 residues. Germline-derived CDR1 and CDR2 are LNHDA and SQIVND (reference sequence). Unmatched junction bases numbered 2, after V lost 9 bases and J lost 10 bases. CDR3 DNA sequence: TGTGCCAGCGGACTAGCGGGGGGGGCGCAGTATTTT. Protein sequence: CASGLAGGAQYF.

The rearrangement joins TRBV4-3 to TRBJ1-2, with D tentatively TRBD1 (6 bases). CDR1 is LGHNA and CDR2 is YSLEER in the germline V gene. The ends were cut back, 2 bases at V and 4 bases at J, with 14 bases in the middle. The CDR3 has 15 residues. As DNA, the CDR3 is TGCGCCAGCAGCCAAAAACTGGGGGACACCTATGGCTACACCTTC. It translates to CASSQKLGDTYGYTF.

This chain joins TRBV2 and TRBJ2-7; D not certain. Between the trimmed V and J ends, which lost 2 bases and 6 bases, there was a span of 17 bases. The CDR3 loop spans 15 amino acids. Germline V gene lookup returns CDR1 SNHLY and CDR2 FYNNEI. DNA for the CDR3: TGTGCCAGCAGTGAATTGAGGCAAATTGCCGCCGAGCAGTACTTC. This gives the protein CASSELRQIAAEQYF.

The chain carries TRBV9 and TRBJ1-2; no definite D call. CDR3 length: 15 residues. Deletions cut 4 bases from V and 2 bases from J, with 15 bases between. The germline V gene encodes CDR1 SGDLS and CDR2 YYNGEE. CDR3 DNA: TGTGCCAGCAGCCCCAGCCCTACAGAGAACTATGGCTACACCTTC. The encoded protein is CASSPSPTENYGYTF.

In this sample, this clone turned up once. The chain employs TRBV5-1 and TRBJ2-7, with a weak D call TRBD1 (7 bases). The CDR3 runs to 16 residues. Germline values: CDR1 SGHRS, CDR2 YFSETQ. The ends were cut back, 4 bases at V and 1 base at J, with 18 bases in the middle. The CDR3 DNA reads TGCGCCAGCAGCCCCCCGCAGGGGGAGGTATCCTACGAGCAGTACTTC. It yields the protein CASSPPQGEVSYEQYF.

The V gene is TRBV6-6, the J gene TRBJ1-1, with D perhaps matching TRBD1 (6 bases). Trimming removed 4 bases at V and 3 bases at J, with 18 bases between. Germline CDR1 reads MNHNY; CDR2 reads SVGAGI (reference sequence). CDR3 length: 16 amino acids. The CDR3 loop is CASSWDTISYYTEAFF. DNA for the CDR3: TGTGCCAGCAGTTGGGACACAATAAGCTACTACACTGAAGCTTTCTTT.

This clone was found once. The chain joins TRBV27 to TRBJ1-2, with 10 bases fitting TRBD1. CDR3 size: 13 residues. The V and J ends lost 5 bases and 6 bases, in that order; junction bases with no gene match: 3. Germline V gene sequence: CDR1 MNHEY, CDR2 SMNVEV (reference sequence). The CDR3 reads CASSLGTGDGYTF. CDR3 coding DNA: TGTGCCAGCAGTCTCGGGACAGGGGATGGCTACACCTTC.

CDR3 sequence reads: CASSLNYGYTF. The CDR3 DNA is TGTGCCAGCAGTCTTAACTATGGCTACACCTTC. The gene calls are TRBV6-5 and TRBJ1-2, with D uncertain. Germline CDR1 MNHEY, CDR2 SVGAGI. Trimming removed 5 bases from V and 1 base from J, with 2 bases in between. The CDR3 runs to 11 residues.

V and J are TRBV14 and TRBJ1-1; TRBD1 is a possible D gene (5 bases). This CDR3 is 16 amino acids long. Germline assignment: CDR1 SGHDN and CDR2 FVKESK. The V gene lost 3 bases and the J gene lost 2 bases, with 16 bases spanning the gap. The CDR3 sequence: CASSHEFSQGNTEAFF. DNA of the CDR3: TGTGCCAGCAGCCACGAATTCTCCCAGGGTAACACTGAAGCTTTCTTT.

This chain connects TRBV18 to TRBJ1-1; 9 bases agree with TRBD1. The CDR3 spans 15 residues. Germline loops: CDR1 KGHSH, CDR2 LQKENI. V was clipped by 3 bases and J by 6 bases; unmatched bases: 8. The CDR3: CASSPLGQGRAEAFF. CDR3 DNA: TGTGCCAGCTCACCCCTCGGACAGGGGAGGGCTGAAGCTTTCTTT. Together with reference TRBV18 and TRBJ1-1, the CDR3 gives the full variable domain: NAGVMQNPRHLVRRRGQEARLRCSPMKGHSHVYWYRQLPEEGLKFMVYLQKENIIDESGMPKERFSAEFPKEGPSILRIQQVVRGDSAAYFCASSPLGQGRAEAFFGQGTRLTVV.

The sample holds a few counts of this clone. This chain connects TRBV2 to TRBJ1-1; 9 bases match TRBD1. The CDR3 has 13 amino acids. The germline gives CDR1 SNHLY, CDR2 FYNNEI. Germline trimming cut 7 bases from V and 5 bases from J; bases unmatched to any gene: 5. The CDR3 region is CASKGTGSTEAFF. Written as DNA, the CDR3 is TGTGCCAGCAAGGGGACAGGGTCAACTGAAGCTTTCTTT.

J is TRBJ1-6 and V is TRBV4-3; tentative D call: TRBD1 (5 bases). Germline lookup yields CDR1 LGHNA and CDR2 YSLEER. CDR3 length: 18 amino acids. V lost 0 bases to trimming and J lost 0 bases, with 12 bases between them. The chain's CDR3 is CASSQDRQQSSYNSPLHF. CDR3 sequence (DNA): TGCGCCAGCAGCCAAGACCGACAGCAGAGCTCCTATAATTCACCCCTCCACTTT.